Listed here are 7 T cell receptor beta chains from one sample, sequenced in a study of preoperative IRX-2 immunotherapy in early breast cancer. The treatment is: preoperative locoregional IRX-2 cytokine immunotherapy. Sequencing was performed with immunoSEQ multiplex PCR; in TCRdb, only in-frame clones are kept and a portion is missing. The repertoire holds roughly 14,000 clones, with roughly 91% as singletons. This material was acquired from a patient treated with IRX-2 immunotherapy. The receptors here all came from a human donor with breast cancer.

This rearrangement joins TRBV2 to TRBJ1-2; D uncertain. The CDR3 totals 13 residues. V lost 3 bases and J lost 2, with 7 bases in between. Germline CDR1 reads SNHLY; CDR2 reads FYNNEI. The CDR3 reads CASSEALNYGYTF. CDR3 sequence (DNA): TGTGCCAGCAGTGAGGCCTTGAACTATGGCTACACCTTC.

The chain employs TRBV11-3 and TRBJ2-3; D may be TRBD2 (5 bases). Germline CDR1 reads SGHNT; CDR2 reads YENEEA. V was pared by 5 bases and J by 0 bases, with 6 bases between. The CDR3 runs 13 residues. In nucleotides, the CDR3 is TGTGCCAGCAGCCGGGGAAGCACAGATACGCAGTATTTT. Amino acid sequence: CASSRGSTDTQYF.

A single count supports this clone. The chain links TRBV9 to TRBJ2-1; D ambiguous. Trimming removed 3 bases at V and 7 bases at J, with 8 bases between. The CDR3 contains 12 residues. Germline V gene data show CDR1 as SGDLS and CDR2 as YYNGEE. The CDR3 loop reads CASSARWNEQFF. The CDR3 DNA is TGTGCCAGCAGCGCGCGGTGGAATGAGCAGTTCTTC.

The chain joins TRBV18 to TRBJ2-7; a possible D gene is TRBD2 (6 bases). CDR1 is KGHSH and CDR2 is LQKENI in the germline V gene. This CDR3 comprises 13 residues. V lost 2 bases to trimming and J lost 3 bases, with 8 bases between them. CDR3 sequence (DNA): TGTGCCAGCTCACCAGGAGGGGTCTACGAGCAGTACTTC. This translates into CASSPGGVYEQYF.

This clone showed up just a few times. The chain recombines TRBV25-1 with TRBJ2-7; 10 positions agree with TRBD2. The junction had 8 bases not matched to a gene; V was cut back by 2 bases and J by 7 bases. The CDR3 has 15 amino acids. The germline CDR1 and CDR2 sequences are MGHDK and SYGVNS. DNA of the CDR3: TGTGCCAGCAGTGAAATACGGCTAGCGGGGGAAGAGCAGTACTTC. This codes for CASSEIRLAGEEQYF.

The chain couples TRBV19 to TRBJ2-5; D is ambiguous. Looked up from germline, CDR1 is LNHDA and CDR2 is SQIVND (reference sequence). V dropped 5 bases and J dropped 1 base, with 8 bases sitting between them. This CDR3 spans 13 amino acids. CDR3 bases: TGTGCCAGTAGTCCGACAATCCAAGAGACCCAGTACTTC. Protein product: CASSPTIQETQYF.

V usage is TRBV13 and J usage is TRBJ2-2, with a weak D call TRBD1 (5 bases). CDR1 and CDR2 from the germline V gene are PRHDT and FYEKMQ (reference sequence). V dropped 7 bases and J dropped 4 bases, with 19 bases sitting between them. CDR3 length equals 16 residues. The CDR3 spells CASTGWGQTGTGELFF. The CDR3 bases are TGTGCCAGCACCGGGTGGGGCCAAACGGGCACCGGGGAGCTGTTTTTT.